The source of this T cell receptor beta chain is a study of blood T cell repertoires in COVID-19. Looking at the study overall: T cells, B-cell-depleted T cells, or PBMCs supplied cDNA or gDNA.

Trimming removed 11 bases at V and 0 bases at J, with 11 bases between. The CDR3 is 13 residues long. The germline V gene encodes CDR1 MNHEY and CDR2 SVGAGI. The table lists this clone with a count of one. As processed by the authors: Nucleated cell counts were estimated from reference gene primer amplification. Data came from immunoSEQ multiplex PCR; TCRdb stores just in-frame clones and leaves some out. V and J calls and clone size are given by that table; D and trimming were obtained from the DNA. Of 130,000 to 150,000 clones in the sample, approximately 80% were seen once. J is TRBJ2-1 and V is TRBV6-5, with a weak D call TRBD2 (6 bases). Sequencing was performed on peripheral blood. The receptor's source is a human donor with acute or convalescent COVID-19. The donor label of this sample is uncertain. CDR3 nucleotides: TGTGCCGGGGAGGAAAGCTCCTACAATGAGCAGTTCTTC. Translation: CAGEESSYNEQFF.